This TCR beta chain came from a study of cytomegalovirus exposure and HLA in healthy donors. Findings and caveats of the study: It was about 150 TCR beta chains that were listed as cytomegalovirus-associated.

Repertoires were generated with immunoSEQ multiplex PCR, while TCRdb's copy carries only in-frame clones and drops some. Here the sample spans under 350,000 clones, approximately 86% being singletons. With regard to this clone: What it recognizes is unknown.

V lost 0 bases, J lost 5 bases, and 4 bases lay in between. The CDR3 is 12 residues long. Germline V gene data show CDR1 as SGHRS and CDR2 as YFSETQ. The specimen was PBMCs. The V and J genes are TRBV5-1 and TRBJ2-3, with D hard to call. This TCR came from a woman aged 18 to 35 in good health and CMV-seronegative. CDR3 nucleotides: TGCGCCAGCAGCTTGGAGCTAGATACGCAGTATTTT. Amino acids: CASSLELDTQYF.